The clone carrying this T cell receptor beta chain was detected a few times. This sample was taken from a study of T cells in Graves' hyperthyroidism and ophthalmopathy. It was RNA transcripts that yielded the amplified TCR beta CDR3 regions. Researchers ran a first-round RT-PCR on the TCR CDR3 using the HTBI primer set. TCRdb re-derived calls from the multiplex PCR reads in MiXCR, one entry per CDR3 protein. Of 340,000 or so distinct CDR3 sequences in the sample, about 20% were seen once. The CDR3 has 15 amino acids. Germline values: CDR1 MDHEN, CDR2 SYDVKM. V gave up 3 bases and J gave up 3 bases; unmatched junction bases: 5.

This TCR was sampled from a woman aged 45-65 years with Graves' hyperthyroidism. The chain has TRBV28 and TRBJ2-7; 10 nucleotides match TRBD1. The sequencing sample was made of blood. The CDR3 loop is CASSFWGDRGYEQYF. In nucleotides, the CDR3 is TGTGCCAGCAGTTTTTGGGGGGACAGGGGCTACGAGCAGTACTTC.